This T cell receptor (beta chain) was obtained from a study of cytomegalovirus exposure and HLA in healthy donors. Points from the study as a whole: Association of a missense DCLRE1C variant with TCR beta V- and J-gene trimming was reported in a later analysis. An analysis done earlier found most TCR beta V segments productive about 90% or about 30% of the time.

Germline CDR1 reads SGHRS; CDR2 reads YFSETQ. V lost 2 bases, J lost 4 bases, and 7 bases stayed unmatched. The CDR3 extends over 16 amino acids. PCR employed 60 Vbeta and 13 Jbeta primers. Method: immunoSEQ multiplex PCR; TCRdb's copy keeps in-frame clones and lacks some. The top ten hold 15% to 20% of the sample, which has 120,000 or so clones, around 76% seen once. To note about this clone: Its specificity is not known.

Specimen: PBMCs. The chain recombines TRBV5-1 with TRBJ2-3, with 10 bases fitting TRBD1. The receptor comes from a man aged 50-59 years in good health and CMV-seropositive. Written as DNA, the CDR3 is TGCGCCAGCAGCTTTGGCGGGACAGGGGTCCCAGATACGCAGTATTTT. It specifies CASSFGGTGVPDTQYF.